Listed here are 20 T cell receptor beta chains from one sample, sequenced in a study of shared clonotypes between healthy human individuals. Libraries were prepared by immunoSEQ multiplex PCR; TCRdb keeps only in-frame clonotypes and omits some of them. Of more than 2 million clones listed, more than 90% are singletons. Sequenced input: naive CD4+ T cells sorted from blood. As for subset: CD45RA+ positively selected. Receptors were obtained from a man in his late teens or twenties in good health.

As concerns this clone: Additional DNA sequences in this sample encode the identical CDR3. The chain is built from TRBV29-1 and TRBJ1-5; TRBD1 might be the D (6 bases). The germline V gene has CDR1 SQVTM and CDR2 ANQGSEA. The V and J ends lost 4 bases and 5 bases respectively, with 12 bases between them. The CDR3 loop spans 13 amino acids. DNA of the CDR3: TGCAGCGTTGGGGAGGGGGGCGATCAGCCCCAGCATTTT. Its protein is CSVGEGGDQPQHF.

The rearrangement uses TRBV5-5 and TRBJ1-4; D remains unclear. Per germline, CDR1 SGHKS and CDR2 YYEKEE (reference sequence). Trimming pared 0 bases from V and 8 bases from J, leaving 14 bases between. The CDR3 sequence is 15 residues long. CDR3 bases: TGTGCCAGCAGCTTGGATGAGTGGCTGGGGGAAAAACTGTTTTTT. Translated: CASSLDEWLGEKLFF.

The genes are TRBV7-9 and TRBJ2-1, with D unclear. The V and J ends lost 5 bases and 6 bases respectively, with 8 bases between them. Germline loops: CDR1 SEHNR, CDR2 FQNEAQ (reference sequence). The CDR3 is 12 amino acids. In DNA, the CDR3 is TGTGCCAGCAGCACCTCTTTCAATGAGCAGTTCTTC. It yields the protein CASSTSFNEQFF.

This clone was seen just once. At the DNA level, this CDR3 is encoded by other sequences in the same sample as well. V usage is TRBV5-1 and J usage is TRBJ1-1; D may be TRBD1 (6 bases). CDR1 is SGHRS and CDR2 is YFSETQ in the germline V gene. The CDR3 runs 13 residues. V lost 5 bases, J lost 0 bases, and 8 bases lay in between. The CDR3 DNA reads as TGCGCCAGCAGAACAGGGATGAACACTGAAGCTTTCTTT. Residues: CASRTGMNTEAFF.

The rearrangement links TRBV2 to TRBJ1-3, with unresolved D. Germline values: CDR1 SNHLY, CDR2 FYNNEI. The V end was cut by 2 bases, the J end by 3 bases, with 14 bases between. CDR3 length: 16 residues. CDR3 DNA: TGTGCCAGCAGTGAAATCCCACAGCTCAATGGAAACACCATATATTTT. It codes for CASSEIPQLNGNTIYF.

This clone came up once. The rearrangement links TRBV18 to TRBJ2-7; 11 bases are shared with TRBD2. Germline V gene sequence: CDR1 KGHSH, CDR2 LQKENI. This CDR3 region has 15 residues. Germline trimming cut 0 bases from V and 6 bases from J; bases unmatched to any gene: 4. The CDR3 loop reads CASSPPGLAGPEQYF. CDR3 in DNA: TGTGCCAGCTCACCACCCGGACTAGCGGGCCCCGAGCAGTACTTC. The variable domain in full, completed from reference TRBV18 and TRBJ2-7, reads NAGVMQNPRHLVRRRGQEARLRCSPMKGHSHVYWYRQLPEEGLKFMVYLQKENIIDESGMPKERFSAEFPKEGPSILRIQQVVRGDSAAYFCASSPPGLAGPEQYFGPGTRLTVT.

The J gene is TRBJ2-3, the V gene TRBV25-1; TRBD2 is a possible D gene (6 bases). Germline V gene data show CDR1 as MGHDK and CDR2 as SYGVNS. The length of the CDR3 is 15 residues. Trimming removed 5 bases at V and 2 bases at J, with 14 bases between. CDR3 protein: CASSNLGLNTDTQYF. CDR3 coding DNA: TGTGCCAGCAGTAACCTGGGACTCAACACAGATACGCAGTATTTT.

The chain joins TRBV7-9 to TRBJ2-1, with TRBD2 as a possible D gene (6 bases). V gave up 5 bases and J gave up 6 bases, with 11 bases separating them. Germline CDR1 and CDR2: SEHNR and FQNEAQ (reference sequence). This CDR3 spans 13 amino acids. The CDR3 bases are TGTGCCAGCAGCCCTCGGGAGTTCAATGAGCAGTTCTTC. It codes for CASSPREFNEQFF.

The chain combines TRBV5-6 with TRBJ2-7, with 7 positions matching TRBD2. The germline V gene has CDR1 SGHDT and CDR2 YYEEEE. The CDR3 runs 15 residues. The V gene end was trimmed by 4 bases and the J gene end by 2 bases; junction bases not matched to a gene: 9. The DNA for the CDR3 is TGTGCCAGCAGCGCCGCTAGCGGCCGGACCTACGAGCAGTACTTC. Its translation: CASSAASGRTYEQYF.

On this clone itself: The sample has other DNA sequences that encode this CDR3 too. The gene calls are TRBV6-5 and TRBJ2-2; perhaps TRBD1 as D (5 bases). This CDR3 is 15 amino acids long. V lost 2 bases, J lost 1 base, and 8 bases lay in between. Germline V gives CDR1 MNHEY, CDR2 SVGAGI. The CDR3 region is CASSYGQGNTGELFF. As DNA, the CDR3 is TGTGCCAGCAGTTACGGGCAGGGGAACACCGGGGAGCTGTTTTTT.

The chain uses TRBV11-1 and TRBJ2-7, with D tentatively TRBD2 (7 bases). Germline CDR1 reads SGHAT; CDR2 reads FQDESV (reference sequence). The CDR3 is made up of 16 amino acids. V gave up 6 bases and J gave up 0 bases, with 18 bases separating them. CDR3 protein: CASSRKGGDGSYEQYF. For the CDR3, the DNA is TGTGCCAGCAGTCGTAAAGGGGGGGACGGCTCCTACGAGCAGTACTTC.

Regarding this clone: At the DNA level, this CDR3 is encoded by other sequences in the same sample as well. This rearrangement joins TRBV2 to TRBJ1-2, with 7 bases fitting TRBD1. After removal of 6 bases from V and 2 bases from J, the junction contained 3 bases not matched to a gene. The CDR3 extends over 13 amino acids. Germline-derived CDR1 and CDR2 are SNHLY and FYNNEI. Here the CDR3 reads CASRGDSNYGYTF. The CDR3 DNA is TGTGCCAGCAGGGGGGACAGCAACTATGGCTACACCTTC. Filled out from reference TRBV2 and TRBJ1-2, the complete variable domain reads EPEVTQTPSHQVTQMGQEVILRCVPISNHLYFYWYRQILGQKVEFLVSFYNNEISEKSEIFDDQFSVERPDGSNFTLKIRSTKLEDSAMYFCASRGDSNYGYTFGSGTRLTVV.

V usage is TRBV5-1 and J usage is TRBJ1-1; 7 bases are a match to TRBD1. The CDR3 length is 16 residues. Germline trimming cut 3 bases from V and 0 bases from J; bases unmatched to any gene: 8. Germline CDR1 SGHRS, CDR2 YFSETQ. CDR3 nucleotides: TGCGCCAGCAGCTCCTCTCCGGGACAGATGAACACTGAAGCTTTCTTT. Translating it yields CASSSSPGQMNTEAFF. Full variable domain (missing parts from reference TRBV5-1 and TRBJ1-1): KAGVTQTPRYLIKTRGQQVTLSCSPISGHRSVSWYQQTPGQGLQFLFEYFSETQRNKGNFPGRFSGRQFSNSRSEMNVSTLELGDSALYLCASSSSPGQMNTEAFFGQGTRLTVV.

This rearrangement joins TRBV18 to TRBJ2-3; 7 bases align to TRBD2. CDR1 is KGHSH and CDR2 is LQKENI in the germline V gene. J was trimmed by 5 bases and V by 0 bases; bases with no gene match: 8. This CDR3 comprises 16 residues. CDR3 DNA: TGTGCCAGCTCACCACCGCTTTCGGGAGGTGGAGATACGCAGTATTTT. It specifies CASSPPLSGGGDTQYF. Together with reference TRBV18 and TRBJ2-3, the CDR3 gives the full variable domain: NAGVMQNPRHLVRRRGQEARLRCSPMKGHSHVYWYRQLPEEGLKFMVYLQKENIIDESGMPKERFSAEFPKEGPSILRIQQVVRGDSAAYFCASSPPLSGGGDTQYFGPGTRLTVL.

The chain has TRBV5-1 and TRBJ2-7; D unclear. The CDR3 length is 14 residues. The germline V and J ends were trimmed by 0 bases and 3 bases, with 10 bases remaining between them. CDR1 is SGHRS and CDR2 is YFSETQ in the germline V gene. This CDR3 is CASSLEQKVYEQYF. Written as DNA, the CDR3 is TGCGCCAGCAGCTTGGAACAGAAAGTCTACGAGCAGTACTTC.

The chain joins TRBV19 to TRBJ2-7; 7 bases line up with TRBD1. V dropped 4 bases and J dropped 3; count of bases not matched to a gene: 9. The CDR3 covers 15 residues. The germline V gene encodes CDR1 LNHDA and CDR2 SQIVND (reference sequence). In DNA, the CDR3 is TGTGCCAGTAGTAAAACAGGGGACGTCAGCTACGAGCAGTACTTC. Amino acids: CASSKTGDVSYEQYF.

Comment on this clone: This sample includes further DNA sequences coding for the same CDR3. The rearrangement joins TRBV18 to TRBJ2-7; D not resolved. Germline V gene lookup returns CDR1 KGHSH and CDR2 LQKENI. Trimming cost V 0 bases and J 4 bases, with 10 bases left between them. The CDR3 contains 14 residues. This CDR3 reads CASSPPGFSYEQYF. CDR3 DNA: TGTGCCAGCTCACCACCGGGGTTCTCTTACGAGCAGTACTTC.

This clone appeared a single time. The V gene is TRBV4-3, the J gene TRBJ2-3; 10 bases are a match to TRBD2. The germline V gene has CDR1 LGHNA and CDR2 YSLEER. The CDR3 loop spans 19 amino acids. Losses at the gene ends were 0 bases for V and 1 base for J; bases not matched to a gene: 10. This CDR3 is CASSQEDTGLAAGTDTQYF. CDR3 nucleotide sequence: TGCGCCAGCAGCCAAGAAGATACCGGACTAGCGGCGGGCACAGATACGCAGTATTTT.

Points on this clone: The same CDR3 also results from other DNA sequences found in this sample. V gene TRBV5-4 combines with J gene TRBJ1-1; 8 nucleotides match TRBD1. Germline V lookup: CDR1 SGHNT, CDR2 YYREEE (reference sequence). The CDR3 contains 15 residues. V shed 4 bases and J 2 bases; nucleotides not matched to a gene: 7. CDR3 sequence: CASSLDRVGNTEAFF. The CDR3, as DNA: TGTGCCAGCAGCCTGGACAGGGTAGGAAACACTGAAGCTTTCTTT.

The chain employs TRBV5-6 and TRBJ1-1; a possible D gene is TRBD1 (5 bases). CDR3 size: 16 residues. V gave up 2 bases and J gave up 4 bases, with 18 bases separating them. The V gene's germline CDR1 is SGHDT and CDR2 YYEEEE. The CDR3 coding sequence is TGTGCCAGCAGCTTAAAGACACCAACGGGGCTCACTGAAGCTTTCTTT. This sequence encodes CASSLKTPTGLTEAFF.